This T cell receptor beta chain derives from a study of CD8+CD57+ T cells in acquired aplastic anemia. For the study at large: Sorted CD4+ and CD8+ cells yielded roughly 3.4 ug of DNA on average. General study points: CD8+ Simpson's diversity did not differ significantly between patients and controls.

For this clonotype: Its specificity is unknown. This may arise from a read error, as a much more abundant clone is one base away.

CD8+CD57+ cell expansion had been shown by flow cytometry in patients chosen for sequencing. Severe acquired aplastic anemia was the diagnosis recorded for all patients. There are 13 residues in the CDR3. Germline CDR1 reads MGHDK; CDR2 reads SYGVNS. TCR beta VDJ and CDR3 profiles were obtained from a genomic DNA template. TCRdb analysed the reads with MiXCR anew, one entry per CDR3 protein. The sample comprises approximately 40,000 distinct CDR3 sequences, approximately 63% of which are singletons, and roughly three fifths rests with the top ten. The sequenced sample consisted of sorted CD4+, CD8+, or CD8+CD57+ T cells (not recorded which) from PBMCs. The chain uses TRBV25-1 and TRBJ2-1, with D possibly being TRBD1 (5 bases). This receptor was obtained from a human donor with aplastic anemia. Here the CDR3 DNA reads TGTGCCAGCAGAAAACAGGAGTACAATGAGCGGTTCTTC. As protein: CASRKQEYNERFF.